Below are 14 T cell receptor beta chains sequenced from a single sample in a study of fetal regulatory T cell absence and autoimmunity. Sequencing used immunoSEQ multiplex PCR; TCRdb keeps in-frame clones, though not all of them. The sample includes about 95,000 clones, roughly 70% seen only once; the top ten take about 2.1%. Sequencing was done on a sample of pancreas tissue. The receptors derive from a male donor with IPEX syndrome.

This chain uses TRBV4-1 with TRBJ2-1, with 7 nucleotides matching TRBD2. The CDR3 length is 14 residues. Germline lookup yields CDR1 MGHRA and CDR2 YSYEKL. The J segment lost 10 bases and the V segment lost 0 bases, leaving 6 bases of the junction unmatched. The CDR3 reads CASSQEGGSYEQFF. The CDR3, as DNA: TGCGCCAGCAGCCAAGAAGGCGGGAGTTACGAGCAGTTCTTC.

This clone has a handful of counts. This chain uses TRBV6-1 with TRBJ1-6, with D hard to call. The CDR3 is 15 residues long. From germline, CDR1 is MNHNS and CDR2 SASEGT. Deletions cut 1 base from V and 1 base from J, with 5 bases between. As DNA, the CDR3 is TGTGCCAGCAGTGAAGGGGCGTCCTATAATTCACCCCTCCACTTT. Translated, it gives CASSEGASYNSPLHF.

This chain links TRBV7-9 with TRBJ1-2, with no clear D. Germline CDR1 SEHNR, CDR2 FQNEAQ (reference sequence). The CDR3 is 14 residues long. Trimming shortened V by 3 bases and J by 3 bases, and 11 bases separated the two germline ends. The CDR3 nucleotides are TGTGCCAGCAGCTTCACAATAGGGTACTATGGCTACACCTTC. It encodes CASSFTIGYYGYTF.

The V gene is TRBV10-2, the J gene TRBJ2-3, with 8 positions matching TRBD2. The V and J ends lost 0 bases and 2 bases, in that order; junction bases with no gene match: 7. CDR1 WSHSY and CDR2 SAAADI come from the germline V gene. The CDR3 runs to 17 residues. The CDR3 DNA follows: TGCGCCAGCAGTGAGTCAGTAGCTAGCGGGCCCACAGATACGCAGTATTTT. Residues: CASSESVASGPTDTQYF.

The chain has TRBV27 and TRBJ2-1; D gene uncertain. The ends were cut back, 6 bases at V and 1 base at J, with 1 base in the middle. This CDR3 is built from 11 residues. Germline lookup yields CDR1 MNHEY and CDR2 SMNVEV (reference sequence). The CDR3 nucleotides read TGTGCCAGCAGGTCCTACAATGAGCAGTTCTTC. It translates to CASRSYNEQFF.

The chain joins TRBV10-2 to TRBJ2-2; D is unclear. The CDR3 length is 14 residues. Germline V gene data show CDR1 as WSHSY and CDR2 as SAAADI. The V end was cut by 8 bases, the J end by 5 bases, with 15 bases between. Written as DNA, the CDR3 is TGCGCCAGCTCCGGGCCCCGGTTAACCGGGGAGCTGTTTTTT. It is translated as CASSGPRLTGELFF.

The J gene is TRBJ1-2, the V gene TRBV6-5; maybe TRBD1 (5 bases). In germline, CDR1 is MNHEY, CDR2 SVGAGI. V was shortened by 5 bases and J by 8 bases, with 15 bases between the two germline ends. The CDR3 covers 13 residues. The CDR3 is CASSEARGWGYTF. DNA for the CDR3: TGTGCCAGCAGTGAAGCAAGGGGCTGGGGCTACACCTTC.

This sequence joins TRBV5-6 and TRBJ2-3; D is possibly TRBD1 or TRBD2 (5 bases each). Trimming left V 5 bases short and J 1 base short, with 5 bases between. This CDR3 region has 12 residues. CDR1 and CDR2 (germline): SGHDT, YYEEEE. Here the CDR3 reads CASRGGTDTQYF. The CDR3 DNA sequence: TGTGCCAGCAGGGGGGGCACAGATACGCAGTATTTT.

This clone appeared once. The rearrangement uses TRBV5-5 and TRBJ1-1, with D possibly TRBD1 on 6 matching bases. Trimming cost V 0 bases and J 0 bases, with 18 bases left between them. Looked up from germline, CDR1 is SGHKS and CDR2 is YYEKEE (reference sequence). CDR3 length equals 18 residues. The CDR3 reads CASSLGASLGHLNTEAFF. In DNA, the CDR3 is TGTGCCAGCAGCTTGGGTGCTTCCCTGGGACACCTGAACACTGAAGCTTTCTTT.

V is TRBV27 and J is TRBJ2-2; 7 nucleotides align to TRBD2. The trim removed 11 bases at V and 1 base at J, leaving 4 bases unmatched. This CDR3 contains 13 residues. Germline loops: CDR1 MNHEY, CDR2 SMNVEV (reference sequence). For the CDR3, the DNA is TGTGCCGCAGCGGGATGGAACACCGGGGAGCTGTTTTTT. Translation: CAAAGWNTGELFF.

The genes are TRBV6-5 and TRBJ2-6; D is unclear. V lost 2 bases, J lost 1 base, and 6 bases lay in between. The CDR3 consists of 15 residues. Germline CDR1 MNHEY, CDR2 SVGAGI. The CDR3 nucleotides are TGTGCCAGCAGTTACGGCCAGTCTGGGGCCAACGTCCTGACTTTC. It yields the protein CASSYGQSGANVLTF.

V is TRBV28 and J is TRBJ2-1; 7 nucleotides line up with TRBD2. CDR3 size: 15 residues. CDR1 and CDR2 (germline): MDHEN, SYDVKM. Germline trimming cut 7 bases from V and 4 bases from J; bases unmatched to any gene: 10. CDR3 region: CASTWEGSAYNEQFF. The CDR3 DNA sequence: TGTGCCAGCACCTGGGAGGGGTCTGCATACAATGAGCAGTTCTTC.

The chain links TRBV6-1 to TRBJ1-5, with D maybe TRBD1 (5 bases). Germline values: CDR1 MNHNS, CDR2 SASEGT. V lost 3 bases and J lost 0, with 12 bases in between. The CDR3 has 16 amino acids. The CDR3 loop reads CASSDFPGPSNQPQHF. CDR3 DNA: TGTGCCAGCAGTGATTTTCCGGGGCCTAGCAATCAGCCCCAGCATTTT.

The chain is built from TRBV5-1 and TRBJ2-3, with TRBD1 matching over 7 bases. J gave up 0 bases and V 0 bases, and 4 bases lay outside the gene matches. CDR1 is SGHRS, CDR2 YFSETQ, per germline. CDR3 size: 16 residues. The CDR3 DNA sequence: TGCGCCAGCAGCTTGGAGGGACAGCCTAGCACAGATACGCAGTATTTT. Translating gives CASSLEGQPSTDTQYF.